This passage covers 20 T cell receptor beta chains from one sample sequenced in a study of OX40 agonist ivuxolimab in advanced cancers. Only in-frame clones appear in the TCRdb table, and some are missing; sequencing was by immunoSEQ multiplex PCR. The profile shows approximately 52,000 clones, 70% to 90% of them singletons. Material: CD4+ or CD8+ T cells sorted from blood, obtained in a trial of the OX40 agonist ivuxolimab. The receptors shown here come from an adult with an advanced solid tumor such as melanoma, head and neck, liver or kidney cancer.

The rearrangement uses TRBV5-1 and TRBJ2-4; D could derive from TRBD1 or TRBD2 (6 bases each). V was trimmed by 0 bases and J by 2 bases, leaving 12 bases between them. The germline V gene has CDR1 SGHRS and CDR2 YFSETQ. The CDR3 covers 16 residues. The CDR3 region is CASSLGGGGTKNIQYF. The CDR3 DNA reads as TGCGCCAGCAGCTTGGGAGGAGGGGGAACCAAAAACATTCAGTACTTC.

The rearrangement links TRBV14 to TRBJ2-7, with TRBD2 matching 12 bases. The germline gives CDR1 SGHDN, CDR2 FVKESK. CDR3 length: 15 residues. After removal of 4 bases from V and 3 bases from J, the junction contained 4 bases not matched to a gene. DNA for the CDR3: TGTGCCAGCAGCCCCGGACTAGCGGGGAACTACGAGCAGTACTTC. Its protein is CASSPGLAGNYEQYF.

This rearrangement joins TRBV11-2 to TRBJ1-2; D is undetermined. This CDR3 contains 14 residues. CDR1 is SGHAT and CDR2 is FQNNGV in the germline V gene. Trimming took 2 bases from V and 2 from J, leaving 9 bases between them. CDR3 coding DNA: TGTGCCAGCAGCTTACAGAATAAGAACTATGGCTACACCTTC. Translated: CASSLQNKNYGYTF.

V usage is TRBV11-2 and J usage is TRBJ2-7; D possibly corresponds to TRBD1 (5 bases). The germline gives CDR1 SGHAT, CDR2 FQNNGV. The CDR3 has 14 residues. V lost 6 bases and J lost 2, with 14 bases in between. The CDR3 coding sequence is TGTGCCAGCAGTTCCCCAGGGTTTACCTACGAGCAGTACTTC. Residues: CASSSPGFTYEQYF. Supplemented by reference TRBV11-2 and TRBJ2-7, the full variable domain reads EAGVAQSPRYKIIEKRQSVAFWCNPISGHATLYWYQQILGQGPKLLIQFQNNGVVDDSQLPKDRFSAERLKGVDSTLKIQPAKLEDSAVYLCASSSPGFTYEQYFGPGTRLTVT.

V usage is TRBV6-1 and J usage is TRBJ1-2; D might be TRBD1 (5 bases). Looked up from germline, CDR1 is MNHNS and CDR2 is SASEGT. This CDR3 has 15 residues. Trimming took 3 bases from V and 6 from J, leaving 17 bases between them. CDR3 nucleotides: TGTGCCAGCAGTGACCCCCATGGACAAGATGATGGCTACACCTTC. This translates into CASSDPHGQDDGYTF.

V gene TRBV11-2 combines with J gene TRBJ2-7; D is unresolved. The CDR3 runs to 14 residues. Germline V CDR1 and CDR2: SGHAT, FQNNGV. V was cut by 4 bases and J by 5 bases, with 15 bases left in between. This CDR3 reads CASSSGDAIDEQYF. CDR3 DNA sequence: TGTGCCAGCAGCTCTGGGGATGCCATAGACGAGCAGTACTTC. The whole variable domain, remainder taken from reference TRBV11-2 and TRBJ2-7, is EAGVAQSPRYKIIEKRQSVAFWCNPISGHATLYWYQQILGQGPKLLIQFQNNGVVDDSQLPKDRFSAERLKGVDSTLKIQPAKLEDSAVYLCASSSGDAIDEQYFGPGTRLTVT.

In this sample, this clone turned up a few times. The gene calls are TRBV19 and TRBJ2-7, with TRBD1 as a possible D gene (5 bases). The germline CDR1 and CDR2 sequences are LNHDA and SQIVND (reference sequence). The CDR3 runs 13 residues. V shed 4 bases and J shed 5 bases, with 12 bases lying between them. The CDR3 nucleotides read TGTGCCAGTAGTAGCGACAGATTCCACGAGCAGTACTTC. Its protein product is CASSSDRFHEQYF.

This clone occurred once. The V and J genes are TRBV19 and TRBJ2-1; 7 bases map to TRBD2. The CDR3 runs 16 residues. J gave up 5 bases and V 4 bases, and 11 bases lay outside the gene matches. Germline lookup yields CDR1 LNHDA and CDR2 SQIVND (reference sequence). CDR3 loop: CASSTTWGGKNNEQFF. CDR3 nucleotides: TGTGCCAGTAGTACCACGTGGGGGGGGAAAAACAATGAGCAGTTCTTC.

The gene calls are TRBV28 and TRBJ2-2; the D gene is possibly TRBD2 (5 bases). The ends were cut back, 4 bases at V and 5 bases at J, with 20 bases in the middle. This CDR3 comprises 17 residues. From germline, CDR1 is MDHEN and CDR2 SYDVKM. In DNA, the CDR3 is TGTGCCAGCAGTTCCCCCCTCGGCAGAGAGGGAACCGGGGAGCTGTTTTTT. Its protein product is CASSSPLGREGTGELFF.

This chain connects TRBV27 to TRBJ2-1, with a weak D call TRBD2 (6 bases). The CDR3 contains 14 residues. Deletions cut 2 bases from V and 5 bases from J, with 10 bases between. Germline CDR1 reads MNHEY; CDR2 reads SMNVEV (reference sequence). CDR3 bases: TGTGCCAGCAGTTTAGTACTAGCACACAATGAGCAGTTCTTC. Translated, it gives CASSLVLAHNEQFF.

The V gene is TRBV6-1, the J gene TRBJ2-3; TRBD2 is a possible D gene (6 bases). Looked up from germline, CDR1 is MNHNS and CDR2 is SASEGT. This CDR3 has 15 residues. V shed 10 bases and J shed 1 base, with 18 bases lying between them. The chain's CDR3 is CATTRLVGGTDTQYF. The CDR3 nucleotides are TGTGCCACCACAAGACTAGTGGGGGGCACAGATACGCAGTATTTT.

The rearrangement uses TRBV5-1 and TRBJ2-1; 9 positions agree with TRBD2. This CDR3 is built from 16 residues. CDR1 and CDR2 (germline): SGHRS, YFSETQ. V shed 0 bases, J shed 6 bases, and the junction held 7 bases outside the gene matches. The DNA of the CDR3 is TGCGCCAGCAGCTTGGGTCTAGCGGGGACTCCCAATGAGCAGTTCTTC. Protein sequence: CASSLGLAGTPNEQFF.

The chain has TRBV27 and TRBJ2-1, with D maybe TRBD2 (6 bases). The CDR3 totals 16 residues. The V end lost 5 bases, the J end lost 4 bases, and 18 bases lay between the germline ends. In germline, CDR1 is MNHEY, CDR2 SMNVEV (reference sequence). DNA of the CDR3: TGTGCCAGCAGTCCTAGAACAACAGGACTATACAATGAGCAGTTCTTC. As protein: CASSPRTTGLYNEQFF.

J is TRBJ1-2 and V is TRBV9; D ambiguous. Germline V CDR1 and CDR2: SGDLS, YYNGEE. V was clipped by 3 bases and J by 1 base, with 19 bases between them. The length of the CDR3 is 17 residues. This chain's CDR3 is CASSALLSPDLNYGYTF. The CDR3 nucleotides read TGTGCCAGCAGCGCCCTCTTATCCCCGGATCTTAACTATGGCTACACCTTC.

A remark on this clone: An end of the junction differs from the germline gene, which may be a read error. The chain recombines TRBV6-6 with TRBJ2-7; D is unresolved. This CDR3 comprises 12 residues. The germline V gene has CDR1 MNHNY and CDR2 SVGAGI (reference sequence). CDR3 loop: CASSSSLDDQYF. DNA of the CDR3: TGTGCCAGCAGTTCATCGCTAGACGATCAGTACTTC.

The CDR3: CASSLSWGGALEQFF. Written as DNA, the CDR3 is TGTGCCAGCAGTTTATCGTGGGGGGGGGCCTTAGAGCAGTTCTTC. The chain employs TRBV27 and TRBJ2-1; D is perhaps TRBD2 (7 bases). Trimming removed 0 bases from V and 10 bases from J, with 16 bases in between. The CDR3 length is 15 residues. Germline V gene lookup returns CDR1 MNHEY and CDR2 SMNVEV (reference sequence).

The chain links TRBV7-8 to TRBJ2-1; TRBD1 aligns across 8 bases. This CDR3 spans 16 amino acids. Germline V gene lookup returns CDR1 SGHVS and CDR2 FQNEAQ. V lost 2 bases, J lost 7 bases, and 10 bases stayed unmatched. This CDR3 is CASSLPHRGAKNEQFF. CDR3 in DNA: TGTGCCAGCAGCTTACCCCACAGGGGGGCGAAAAATGAGCAGTTCTTC.

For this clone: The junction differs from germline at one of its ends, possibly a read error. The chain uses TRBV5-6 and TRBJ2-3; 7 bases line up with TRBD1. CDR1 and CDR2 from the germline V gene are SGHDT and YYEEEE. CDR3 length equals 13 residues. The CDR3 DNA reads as TGTGCCGGCAGCCAGATACAGGGGGATACGCAGTATTTT. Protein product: CAGSQIQGDTQYF.

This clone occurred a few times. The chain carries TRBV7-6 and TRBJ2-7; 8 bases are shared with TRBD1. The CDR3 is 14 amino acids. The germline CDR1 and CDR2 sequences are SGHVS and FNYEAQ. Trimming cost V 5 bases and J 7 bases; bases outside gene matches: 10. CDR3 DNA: TGTGCCAGCAGCCGAATGACAGGGGCTGGGGAGCAGTACTTC. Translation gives CASSRMTGAGEQYF.

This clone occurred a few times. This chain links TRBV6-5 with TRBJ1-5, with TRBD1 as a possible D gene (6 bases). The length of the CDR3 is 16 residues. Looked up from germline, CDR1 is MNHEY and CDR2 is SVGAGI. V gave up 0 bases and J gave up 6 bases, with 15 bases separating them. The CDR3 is CASSYSKPGETQPQHF. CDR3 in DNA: TGTGCCAGCAGTTACTCGAAACCAGGGGAGACTCAGCCCCAGCATTTT.